Shown below are 3 T cell receptor beta chains from a single sample sequenced in a study of T-cell reconstitution after alpha-beta-depleted transplantation in children. TCRbeta library preparation incorporated unique molecular identifiers. TCRdb reprocessed the PCR reads via MiXCR and lists one record per CDR3 protein. The sample includes more than 200,000 distinct CDR3 sequences, more than 20% seen only once; the top ten take roughly 2.5%. The specimen comprised PBMCs, sampled before TCRalphabeta/CD19-depleted stem cell transplant. These receptors were obtained from a girl aged 2 to 10 with Fanconi anemia, due to receive a stem cell transplant.

The CDR3 loop reads CASSPGQNTDTQYF. CDR3 DNA sequence: TGTGCCAGCAGCCCGGGACAGAACACAGATACGCAGTATTTT. The chain combines TRBV14 with TRBJ2-3, with 7 nucleotides matching TRBD1. The trim removed 4 bases at V and 2 bases at J, leaving 3 bases unmatched. The germline CDR1 and CDR2 sequences are SGHDN and FVKESK. This CDR3 contains 14 residues.

The chain carries TRBV21-1 and TRBJ2-7; TRBD2, the table's D call, was not compared with the DNA. TRBV21-1 is a pseudogene. This CDR3 spans 20 amino acids. CDR3 protein: CASSSGQARTSGTTAYEQYF. The CDR3 region has the DNA TGTGCCAGCAGCTCGGGACAGGCAAGGACTAGCGGAACCACAGCCTACGAGCAGTACTTC.

This chain links TRBV29-1 with TRBJ2-1; D perhaps matches TRBD2 (5 bases). V lost 4 bases and J 4 bases, leaving 17 bases between the germline ends. The CDR3 is 15 amino acids. CDR1 and CDR2 (germline): SQVTM, ANQGSEA. The CDR3 sequence: CSVGSSPRPYNEQFF. The CDR3 DNA is TGCAGCGTTGGGTCTAGCCCGAGACCATACAATGAGCAGTTCTTC.